A selection of T cell receptor beta chains follows, all from one sample in a study of blood T cells in healthy people across ages. TCRdb redid the calling of the 5' RACE reads with MiXCR, one entry per CDR3 protein. Seen here are 1.5 million or so distinct CDR3 sequences, about 45% observed once, and the top ten hold approximately 4%. The source material was blood. The origin of the receptors is a woman aged 18 to 35 in good health. The CDR3 runs from the conserved cysteine through the conserved F or W. A D gene is named only where the DNA matches it firmly. A row's size may be missing; if present it is once, few, many or a size class.

j_call,d_call,clone_size,v_call,cdr3_nt,cdr3_aa
TRBJ1-3,NA,few,TRBV11-2,TGTGCCAGCAGCTTATGGGACACCATATATTTT,CASSLWDTIYF
TRBJ2-3,TRBD2,few,TRBV9,TGTGCCAGCAGCGTAGCTACGCGGGAGAGCCGTGAAGATACGCAGTATTTT,CASSVATRESREDTQYF
TRBJ2-6,NA,many,TRBV6-2/TRBV6-3,TGTGCCAGCAGTACAGACTCTGGGGCCAACGTCCTGACTTTC,CASSTDSGANVLTF
TRBJ2-7,TRBD2,NA,TRBV27,TGTGCCAGCAGTCCCTCCAAGACTAGCTGGGCATCCCACGAGCAGTACTTC,CASSPSKTSWASHEQYF
TRBJ2-4,NA,NA,TRBV24-1,TGTGCCACCAGTGAGGCCCACAGAGGGAAGGACATTCAGTACTTC,CATSEAHRGKDIQYF
TRBJ1-2,NA,NA,TRBV21-1,TGTGCCAGCAGCAAGCGGGGTGGCGACCCCTTATATGGCTACACCTTC,CASSKRGGDPLYGYTF
TRBJ2-7,NA,NA,TRBV10-1,TGCGCCAGCAGTGAGTCCATAGGCAGAAGTTTTGGGCTTCAGTACTTC,CASSESIGRSFGLQYF
TRBJ2-3,NA,few,TRBV12-5,TGTGCTAGTGGTCCAGACATAACTAGCACAGATACGCAGTATTTT,CASGPDITSTDTQYF
TRBJ2-5,TRBD2,few,TRBV5-1,TGCGCCAGCAGCCCGATGGGAGGGACCCCTTCGTACTTC,CASSPMGGTPSYF
TRBJ2-1,TRBD2,few,TRBV29-1,TGCAGCGTTGAAGAAGGGACTAGCGGGAACGATGAGCAGTTCTTC,CSVEEGTSGNDEQFF
TRBJ2-1,TRBD2,NA,TRBV7-3,TGTGCCAGCAGCCCCAAGGGAGGGGACGATGAGCAGTTCTTC,CASSPKGGDDEQFF
TRBJ2-3,NA,many,TRBV12-3/TRBV12-4,TGTGCCAGCAGCCTAAGAGGACCCGCCCCCCGCCAGTATTTT,CASSLRGPAPRQYF
TRBJ2-1,TRBD2,NA,TRBV5-1,TGCGCCAGCAGTTTGACACTAGCGGGAATGGTCAATGAGCAGTTCTTC,CASSLTLAGMVNEQFF
TRBJ2-1,TRBD2,few,TRBV12-3/TRBV12-4,TGTGCCAGCAGTTTACGGGGGACTACCTACAATGAGCAGTTCTTC,CASSLRGTTYNEQFF
TRBJ1-4,TRBD1,NA,TRBV7-9,TGTGCCAGCAGCTTGGACAGGGGGGACGAAAAACTGTTTTTT,CASSLDRGDEKLFF
TRBJ2-7,TRBD1,NA,TRBV4-3,TGCGCCAGCAGCCAGTACCGGGACAGGAGCTACGAGCAGTACTTC,CASSQYRDRSYEQYF
TRBJ2-1,NA,many,TRBV4-2,TGTGCCAGCAGCCACCCAGGGGTCACTAGCTCCTACAATGAGCAGTTCTTC,CASSHPGVTSSYNEQFF
TRBJ2-5,TRBD2,few,TRBV10-3,TGTGCCATCAGTGAAGATACTAGCGGAGAGACCCAGTACTTC,CAISEDTSGETQYF
TRBJ2-2,TRBD1,once,TRBV27,TGTGCCAGCAGGGGCTGGGACAGGGGTAACACCGGGGAGCTGTTTTTT,CASRGWDRGNTGELFF
TRBJ2-1,TRBD1,NA,TRBV7-9,TGTGCCGGCAGCTTTGAACCGGGACAGGGGTCACACAATGAGCAGTTCTTC,CAGSFEPGQGSHNEQFF
TRBJ1-5,NA,NA,TRBV4-3,TGCGCCAGCAGCCAAGAAAGGGGCAGGCCCCAGCATTTT,CASSQERGRPQHF
TRBJ2-1,TRBD2,NA,TRBV20-1,TGCAGTGCCTTAACCAGGACTAGCGGGGCCTACAATGAGCAGTTCTTC,CSALTRTSGAYNEQFF
TRBJ1-1,TRBD1,NA,TRBV9,TGTGCCAGCAGCGCCTCAGGGGGCGGTGAAGCTTTCTTT,CASSASGGGEAFF
TRBJ2-1,NA,NA,TRBV7-2,TGTGCCAGCAGCTTACTCCTGGGCACCTACAATGAGCAGTTCTTC,CASSLLLGTYNEQFF
TRBJ1-1,NA,few,TRBV7-2,TGTGCCAGCACCGTAGGTGGGTTAAACACTGAAGCTTTCTTT,CASTVGGLNTEAFF
TRBJ2-1,TRBD2,NA,TRBV7-7,TGTGCTAGCAGCCCCCTGGAAGCGGGAGGGTACAATGAGCAGTTCTTC,CASSPLEAGGYNEQFF
TRBJ2-3,NA,few,TRBV12-3/TRBV12-4,TGTGCCAGCAGTTTCCACAGTTCTAGCACAGATACGCAGTATTTT,CASSFHSSSTDTQYF
TRBJ2-2,NA,NA,TRBV6-5,TGTGCCTCCTACGGGGTTTCCGGGGAGCTGTTTTTT,CASYGVSGELFF
TRBJ1-5,TRBD1,few,TRBV6-6,TGTGCCAGCACCCAGGGGGCTCGCAATCAGCCCCAGCATTTT,CASTQGARNQPQHF
TRBJ2-5,TRBD2,NA,TRBV4-1,TGCGCCAGCAGCCAGGTCGGACTAGTTAGAGAGACCCAGTACTTC,CASSQVGLVRETQYF
TRBJ1-2,TRBD1,NA,TRBV20-1,TGCAGTGCATACGACAGGGATCGAAACTATGGCTACACCTTC,CSAYDRDRNYGYTF
TRBJ1-6,NA,NA,TRBV10-3,TGTGTCATCAGTGAGGCGGGACCGAGTAATTCACCCCTCCACTTT,CVISEAGPSNSPLHF
TRBJ2-1,TRBD2,NA,TRBV5-1,TGCGCCAGCAGCTTGGTGGCTAGCGGGGGGCACAATGAGCAGTTCTTC,CASSLVASGGHNEQFF